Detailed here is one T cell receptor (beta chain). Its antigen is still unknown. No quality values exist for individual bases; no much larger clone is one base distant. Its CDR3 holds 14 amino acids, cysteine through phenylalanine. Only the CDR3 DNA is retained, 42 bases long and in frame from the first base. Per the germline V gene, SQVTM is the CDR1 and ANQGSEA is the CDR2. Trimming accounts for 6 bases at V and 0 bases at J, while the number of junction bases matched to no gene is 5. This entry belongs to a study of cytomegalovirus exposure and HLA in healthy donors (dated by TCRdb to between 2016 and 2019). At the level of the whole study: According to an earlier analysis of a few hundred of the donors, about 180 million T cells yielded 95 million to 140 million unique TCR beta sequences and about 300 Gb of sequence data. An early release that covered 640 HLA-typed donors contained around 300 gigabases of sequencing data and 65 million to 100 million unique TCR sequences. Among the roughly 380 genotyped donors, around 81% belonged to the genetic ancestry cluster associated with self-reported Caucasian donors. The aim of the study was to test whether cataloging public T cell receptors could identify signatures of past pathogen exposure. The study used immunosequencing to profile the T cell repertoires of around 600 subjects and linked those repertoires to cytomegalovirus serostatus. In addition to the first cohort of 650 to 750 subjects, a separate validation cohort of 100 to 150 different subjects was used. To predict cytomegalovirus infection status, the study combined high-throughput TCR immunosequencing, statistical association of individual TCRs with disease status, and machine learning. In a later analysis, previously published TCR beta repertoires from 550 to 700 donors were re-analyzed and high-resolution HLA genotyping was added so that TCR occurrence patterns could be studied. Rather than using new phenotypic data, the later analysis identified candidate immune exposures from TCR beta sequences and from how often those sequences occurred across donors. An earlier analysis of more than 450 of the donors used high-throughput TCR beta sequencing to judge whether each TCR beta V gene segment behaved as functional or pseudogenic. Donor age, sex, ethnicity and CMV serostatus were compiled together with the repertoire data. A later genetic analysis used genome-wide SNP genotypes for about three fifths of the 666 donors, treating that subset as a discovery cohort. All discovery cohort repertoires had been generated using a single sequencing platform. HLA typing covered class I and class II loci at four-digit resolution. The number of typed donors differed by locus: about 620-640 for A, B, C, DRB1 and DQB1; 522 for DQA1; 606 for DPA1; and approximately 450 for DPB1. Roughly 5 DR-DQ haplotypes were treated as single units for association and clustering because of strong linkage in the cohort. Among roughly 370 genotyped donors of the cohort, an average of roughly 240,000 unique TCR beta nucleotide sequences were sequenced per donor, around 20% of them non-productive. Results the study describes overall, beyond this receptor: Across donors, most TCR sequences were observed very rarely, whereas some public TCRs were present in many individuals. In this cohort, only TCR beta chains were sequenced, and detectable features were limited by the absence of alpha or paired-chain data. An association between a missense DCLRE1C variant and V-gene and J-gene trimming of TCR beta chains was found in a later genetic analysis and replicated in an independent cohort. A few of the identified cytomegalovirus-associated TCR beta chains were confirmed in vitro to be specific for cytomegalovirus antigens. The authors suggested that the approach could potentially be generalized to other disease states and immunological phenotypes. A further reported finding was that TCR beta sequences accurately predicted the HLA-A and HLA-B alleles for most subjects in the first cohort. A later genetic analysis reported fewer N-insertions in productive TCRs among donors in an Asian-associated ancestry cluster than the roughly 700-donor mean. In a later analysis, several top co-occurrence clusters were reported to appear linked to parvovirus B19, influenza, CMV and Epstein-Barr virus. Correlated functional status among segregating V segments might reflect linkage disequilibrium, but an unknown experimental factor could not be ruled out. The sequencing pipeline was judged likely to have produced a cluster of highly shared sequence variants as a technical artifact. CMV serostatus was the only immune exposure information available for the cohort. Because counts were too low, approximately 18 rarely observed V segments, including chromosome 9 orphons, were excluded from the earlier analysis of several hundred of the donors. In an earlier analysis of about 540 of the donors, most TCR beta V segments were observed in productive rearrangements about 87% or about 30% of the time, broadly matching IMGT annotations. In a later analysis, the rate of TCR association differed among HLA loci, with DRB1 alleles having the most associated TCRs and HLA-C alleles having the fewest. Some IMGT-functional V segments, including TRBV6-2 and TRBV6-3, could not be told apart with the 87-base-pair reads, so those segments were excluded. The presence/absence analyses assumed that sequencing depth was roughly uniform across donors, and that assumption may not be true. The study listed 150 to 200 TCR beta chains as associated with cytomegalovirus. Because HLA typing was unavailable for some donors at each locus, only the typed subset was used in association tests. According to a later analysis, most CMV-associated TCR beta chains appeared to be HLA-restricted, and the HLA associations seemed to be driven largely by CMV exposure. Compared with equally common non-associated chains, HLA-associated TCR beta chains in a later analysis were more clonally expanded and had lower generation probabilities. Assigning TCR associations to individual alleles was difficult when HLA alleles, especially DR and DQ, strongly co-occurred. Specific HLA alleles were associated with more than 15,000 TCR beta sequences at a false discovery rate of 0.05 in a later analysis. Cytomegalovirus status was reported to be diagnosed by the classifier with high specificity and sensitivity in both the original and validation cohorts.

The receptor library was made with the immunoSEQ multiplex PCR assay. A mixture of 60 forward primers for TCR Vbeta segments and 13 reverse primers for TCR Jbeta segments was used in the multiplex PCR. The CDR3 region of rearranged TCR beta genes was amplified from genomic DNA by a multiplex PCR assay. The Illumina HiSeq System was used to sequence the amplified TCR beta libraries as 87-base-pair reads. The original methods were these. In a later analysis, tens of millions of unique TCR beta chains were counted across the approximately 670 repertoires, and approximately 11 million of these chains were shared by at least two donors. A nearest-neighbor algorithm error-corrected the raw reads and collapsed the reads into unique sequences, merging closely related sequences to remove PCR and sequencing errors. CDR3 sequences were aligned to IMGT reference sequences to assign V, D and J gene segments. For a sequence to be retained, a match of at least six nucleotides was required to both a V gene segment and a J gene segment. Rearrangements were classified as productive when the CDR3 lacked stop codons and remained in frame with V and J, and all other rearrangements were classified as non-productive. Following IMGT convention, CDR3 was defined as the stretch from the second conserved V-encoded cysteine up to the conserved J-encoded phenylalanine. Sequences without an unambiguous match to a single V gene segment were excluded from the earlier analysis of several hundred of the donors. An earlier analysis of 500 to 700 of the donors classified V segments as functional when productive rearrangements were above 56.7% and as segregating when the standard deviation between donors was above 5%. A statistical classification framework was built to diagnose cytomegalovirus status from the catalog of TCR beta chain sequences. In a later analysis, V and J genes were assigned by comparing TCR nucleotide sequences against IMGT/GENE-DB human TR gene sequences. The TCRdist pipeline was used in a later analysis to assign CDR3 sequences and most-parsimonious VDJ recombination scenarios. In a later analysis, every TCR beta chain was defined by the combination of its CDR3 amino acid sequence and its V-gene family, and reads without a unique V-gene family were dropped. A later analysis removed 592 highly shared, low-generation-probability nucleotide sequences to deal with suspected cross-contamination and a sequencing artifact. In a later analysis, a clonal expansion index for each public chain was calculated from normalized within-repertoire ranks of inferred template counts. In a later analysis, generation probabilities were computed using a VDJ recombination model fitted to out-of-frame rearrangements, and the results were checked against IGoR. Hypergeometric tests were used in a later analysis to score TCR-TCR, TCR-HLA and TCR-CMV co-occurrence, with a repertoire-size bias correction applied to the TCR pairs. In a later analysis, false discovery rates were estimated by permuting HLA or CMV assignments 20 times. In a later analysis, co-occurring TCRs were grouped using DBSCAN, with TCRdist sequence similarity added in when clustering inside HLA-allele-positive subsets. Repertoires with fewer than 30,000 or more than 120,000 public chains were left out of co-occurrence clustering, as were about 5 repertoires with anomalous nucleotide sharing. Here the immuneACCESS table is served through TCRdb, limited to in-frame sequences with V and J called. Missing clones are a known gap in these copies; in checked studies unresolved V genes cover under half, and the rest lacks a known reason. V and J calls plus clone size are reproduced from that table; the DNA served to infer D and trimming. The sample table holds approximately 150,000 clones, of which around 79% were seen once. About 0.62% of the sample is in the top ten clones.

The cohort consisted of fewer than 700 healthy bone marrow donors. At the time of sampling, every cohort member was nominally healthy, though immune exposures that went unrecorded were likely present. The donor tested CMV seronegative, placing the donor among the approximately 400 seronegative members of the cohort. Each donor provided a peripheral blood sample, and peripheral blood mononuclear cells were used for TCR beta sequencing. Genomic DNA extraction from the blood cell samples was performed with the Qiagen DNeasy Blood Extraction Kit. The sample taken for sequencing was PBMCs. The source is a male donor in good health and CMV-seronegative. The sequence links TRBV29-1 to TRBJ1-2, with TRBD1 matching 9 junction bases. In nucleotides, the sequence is TGCAGCGTGAACAGGGGGCAGGCTAACTATGGCTACACCTTC. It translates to CSVNRGQANYGYTF.